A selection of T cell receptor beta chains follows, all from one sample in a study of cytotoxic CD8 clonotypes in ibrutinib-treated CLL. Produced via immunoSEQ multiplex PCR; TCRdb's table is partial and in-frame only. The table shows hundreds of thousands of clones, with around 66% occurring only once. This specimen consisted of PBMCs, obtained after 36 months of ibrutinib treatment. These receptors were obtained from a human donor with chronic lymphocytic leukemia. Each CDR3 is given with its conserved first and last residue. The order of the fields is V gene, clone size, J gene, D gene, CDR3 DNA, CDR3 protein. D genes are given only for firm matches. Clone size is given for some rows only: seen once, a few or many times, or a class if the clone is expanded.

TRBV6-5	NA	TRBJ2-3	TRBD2	TGTGCCAGCAGTTTTAAGCGGGAGGTTCTAGATACGCAGTATTTT	CASSFKREVLDTQYF
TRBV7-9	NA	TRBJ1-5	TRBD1	TGTGCCAGCAGCTTAGTGGTGGCGGGACAGGGGTATAGCAATCAGCCCCAGCATTTT	CASSLVVAGQGYSNQPQHF
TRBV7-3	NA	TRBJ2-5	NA	TGTGCCAGCAGCTTAAAAACGGGGGCCGGGGAGACCCAGTACTTC	CASSLKTGAGETQYF
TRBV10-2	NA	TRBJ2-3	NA	TGCGCCAGCGGAGGGGGAACCTGGGATACGCAGTATTTT	CASGGGTWDTQYF
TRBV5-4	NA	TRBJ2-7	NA	TGTGCCAGCAGCTTCGGGGCGGAAACCTACGAGCAGTACTTC	CASSFGAETYEQYF
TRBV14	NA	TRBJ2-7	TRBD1	TGTGCCAGCAGTCCAAATGTTAAATTCCGGGACAGGGAGTCCAAGCAGTACTTC	CASSPNVKFRDRESKQYF
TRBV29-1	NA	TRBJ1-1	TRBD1	TGCAGCGTTGAGTTACAGGGGGCAGGGTTCACTGAAGCTTTCTTT	CSVELQGAGFTEAFF
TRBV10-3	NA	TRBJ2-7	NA	TGTGCCATCAGGGCCGCGGGACTGACAGCCTACGAGCAGTACTTC	CAIRAAGLTAYEQYF
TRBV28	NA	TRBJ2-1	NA	TGTGCCAGCAGTTTGTACAGGGTAGGCTACAATGAGCAGTTCTTC	CASSLYRVGYNEQFF
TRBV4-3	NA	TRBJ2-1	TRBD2	TGCGCCAGCAGCCAAGAACTAGCGGGAGATAGGTCCTACAATGAGCAGTTCTTC	CASSQELAGDRSYNEQFF
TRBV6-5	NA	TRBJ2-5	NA	TGTGCCAGCAGTCAACCCACAGTGGGTCGAGAGACCCAGTACTTC	CASSQPTVGRETQYF
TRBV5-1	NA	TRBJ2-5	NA	TGCGCCAGCAGCTTGGTCCAGGCACAAGAGACCCAGTACTTC	CASSLVQAQETQYF
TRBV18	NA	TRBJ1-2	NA	TGTGCCAGCGACAGGACGGGTAACGACTATGGCTACACCTTC	CASDRTGNDYGYTF
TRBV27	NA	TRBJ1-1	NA	TGTGCCAGCAGTTTGGAAGGGGGCACTGAAGCTTTCTTT	CASSLEGGTEAFF
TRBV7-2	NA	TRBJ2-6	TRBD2	TGTGCCAGCAGCCCCACGACTAGCGGCATCTCTGGGGCCAACGTCCTGACTTTC	CASSPTTSGISGANVLTF
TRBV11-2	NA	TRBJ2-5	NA	TGTGCCAGCAGCTTATCGGGCCAGCAAGAGACCCAGTACTTC	CASSLSGQQETQYF
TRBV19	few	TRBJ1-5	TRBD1	TGTGCCAGTAGTACCCACGAGGGACAGCACCAGCCCCAGCATTTT	CASSTHEGQHQPQHF
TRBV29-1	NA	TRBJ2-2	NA	TGCAGCGTTGATGGAAGAAACACCGGGGAGCTGTTTTTT	CSVDGRNTGELFF
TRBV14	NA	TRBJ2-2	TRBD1	TGTGCCAGCACCGGGACAGCCAACACCGGGGAGCTGTTTTTT	CASTGTANTGELFF
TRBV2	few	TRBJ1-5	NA	TGTGCCAGCAGTGTGGCCGGCAATCAGCCCCAGCATTTT	CASSVAGNQPQHF
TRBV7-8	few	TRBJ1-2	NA	TGTGCCAGCAGCGGTCAGGGGTACTATGGCTACACCTTC	CASSGQGYYGYTF
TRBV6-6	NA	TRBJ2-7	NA	TGTGCCAGCAGTTACTCGCAATCCTACGAGCAGTACTTC	CASSYSQSYEQYF
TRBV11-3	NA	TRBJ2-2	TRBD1	TGTGCCAGCAGCCCACGACAGGGCGCGAACACCGGGGAGCTGTTTTTT	CASSPRQGANTGELFF
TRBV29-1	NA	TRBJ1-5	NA	TGCAGCGCCGCAGGTGTCAATCAGCCCCAGCATTTT	CSAAGVNQPQHF
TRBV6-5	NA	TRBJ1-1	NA	TGTGCCAGCAGGACTTTAGGTACTGAAGCTTTCTTT	CASRTLGTEAFF
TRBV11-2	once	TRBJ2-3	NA	TGTGCCAGCAGCCCCCCAACTAGCTCAGATACGCAGTATTTT	CASSPPTSSDTQYF
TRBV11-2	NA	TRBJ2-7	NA	TGTGCCAGCAGCTTAGAGTTCACAGCCTACGAGCAGTACTTC	CASSLEFTAYEQYF
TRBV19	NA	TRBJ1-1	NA	TGTGCCAGTAGTATGGCAATGGGCAGTGAAGCTTTCTTT	CASSMAMGSEAFF
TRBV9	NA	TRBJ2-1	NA	TGTGCCAGCAGCGGCAACCGTTTCTCCTACAATGAGCAGTTCTTC	CASSGNRFSYNEQFF
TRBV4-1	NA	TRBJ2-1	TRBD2	TGCGCCAGCAGCCAAGGCCTAGCGGCTAGCAATGAGCAGTTCTTC	CASSQGLAASNEQFF
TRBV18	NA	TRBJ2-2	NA	TGTGCCAGCTCACCGCAACAGGGCGGTGACACCGGGGAGCTGTTTTTT	CASSPQQGGDTGELFF
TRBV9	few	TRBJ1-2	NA	TGTGCCAGCAGCGTCAGGGAGCGCTATGGCTACACCTTC	CASSVRERYGYTF
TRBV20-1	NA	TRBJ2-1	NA	TGCAGTGCTAAAAGGAATGAGCAGTTCTTC	CSAKRNEQFF
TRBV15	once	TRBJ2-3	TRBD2	TGTGCCACCAGCAGAGATTATTTCCTAGCGGGGGGGCCAGATACGCAGTATTTT	CATSRDYFLAGGPDTQYF
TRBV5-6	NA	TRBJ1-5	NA	TGTGCCAGCAGCTTGTACCGTCAGCCCCAGCATTTT	CASSLYRQPQHF
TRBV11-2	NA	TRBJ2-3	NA	TGTGCCAGCGGCCCGGGATATACGCAGTATTTT	CASGPGYTQYF
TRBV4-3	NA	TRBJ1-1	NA	TGCGCCAGCAGCCAAGACAGGGGCATGAACACTGAAGCTTTCTTT	CASSQDRGMNTEAFF
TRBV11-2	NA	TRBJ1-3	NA	TGTGCCAGCAGCCCAAGAGAGGTGGCTCCGAAAGGGCACACCATATATTTT	CASSPREVAPKGHTIYF
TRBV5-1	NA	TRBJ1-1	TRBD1	TGCGCCAGCACCCGCCCAGGGGGGTTAAACACTGAAGCTTTCTTT	CASTRPGGLNTEAFF
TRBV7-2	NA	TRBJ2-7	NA	TGTGCCAGCAGCTTAGGCCGGGTAAACTACGAGCAGTACTTC	CASSLGRVNYEQYF
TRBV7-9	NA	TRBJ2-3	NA	TGTGCCAGCAGCTTAAAGAACGCAGATACGCAGTATTTT	CASSLKNADTQYF
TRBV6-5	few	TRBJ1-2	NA	TGTGCCAGCAGTTACTCTCCGGCAGGGCCGACCTATGGCTACACCTTC	CASSYSPAGPTYGYTF
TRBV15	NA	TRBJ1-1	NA	TGTGCCACCAGCAGAGAACTCCCCCCCACTGAAGCTTTCTTT	CATSRELPPTEAFF
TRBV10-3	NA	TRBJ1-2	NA	TGTGCCATCAGTGGCGGGGCGCGGGCTTATGGCTACACCTTC	CAISGGARAYGYTF
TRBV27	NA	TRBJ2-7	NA	TGTGCCAGCAGTTATAAGTCATCCGGCTACGAGCAGTACTTC	CASSYKSSGYEQYF
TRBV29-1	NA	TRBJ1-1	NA	TGCAGCGTTGATAAGAGGGGTTTGACGATGAACACTGAAGCTTTCTTT	CSVDKRGLTMNTEAFF
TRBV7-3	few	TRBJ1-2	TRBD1	TGTGCCAGCAGCTTAACGCCGGGACAGGGATATGGCTACACCTTC	CASSLTPGQGYGYTF
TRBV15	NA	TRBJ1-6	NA	TGTGCCACCAGCAGTGCCTATAATTCACCCCTCCACTTT	CATSSAYNSPLHF
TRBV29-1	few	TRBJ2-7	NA	TGCAGCGGGACAGCCGGATCATACGAGCAGTACTTC	CSGTAGSYEQYF
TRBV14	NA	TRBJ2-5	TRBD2	TGTGCCAGCAGCCGCGGGGGATGGGAGACCCAGTACTTC	CASSRGGWETQYF
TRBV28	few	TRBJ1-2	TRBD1	TGTGCCAGCGAGGACAGGGACTATGGCTACACCTTC	CASEDRDYGYTF
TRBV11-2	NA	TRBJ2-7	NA	TGTGCCAGCAGCTTATGGTTTTACGAGCAGTACTTC	CASSLWFYEQYF
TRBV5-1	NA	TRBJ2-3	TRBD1	TGCGCCAGCAGCTTACAGGGGACGGATACGCAGTATTTT	CASSLQGTDTQYF
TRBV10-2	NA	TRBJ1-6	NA	TGCGCCAGCAGTGACGTTTCGGGGGATAATTCACCCCTCCACTTT	CASSDVSGDNSPLHF
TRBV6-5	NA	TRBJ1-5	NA	TGTGCCAGCAGGCGACTTAGGAATAGCAATCAGCCCCAGCATTTT	CASRRLRNSNQPQHF